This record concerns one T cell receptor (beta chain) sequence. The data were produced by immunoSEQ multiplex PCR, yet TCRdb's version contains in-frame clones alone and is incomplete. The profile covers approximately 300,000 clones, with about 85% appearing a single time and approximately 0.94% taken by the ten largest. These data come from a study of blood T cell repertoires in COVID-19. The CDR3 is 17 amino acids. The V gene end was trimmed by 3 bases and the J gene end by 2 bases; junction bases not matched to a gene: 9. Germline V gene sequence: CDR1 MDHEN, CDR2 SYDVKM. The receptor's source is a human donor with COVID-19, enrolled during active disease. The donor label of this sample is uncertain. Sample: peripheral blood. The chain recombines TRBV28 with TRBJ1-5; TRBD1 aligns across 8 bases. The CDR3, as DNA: TGTGCCAGCAGTTTTTACGGACAGGGAGGGGGCAATCAGCCCCAGCATTTT. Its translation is CASSFYGQGGGNQPQHF.